The entry below gives a single T cell receptor beta chain sequence along with its context. J lost 1 base, V lost 4 bases, and 8 bases had no gene match. The CDR3 loop spans 16 amino acids. CDR1 SNHLY and CDR2 FYNNEI come from the germline V gene. TCRdb used MiXCR to reprocess the 5' RACE reads, holding one entry per CDR3 protein. The data contain under 900,000 distinct CDR3 sequences, roughly an eighth of them singletons. The sample is drawn from a study of identical twins. This sample also belongs to another study, concerning yellow fever vaccine responses in identical twins.

Material for sequencing was PBMCs. The chain is built from TRBV2 and TRBJ2-5, with 8 nucleotides matching TRBD2. The TCR originated in a woman under 30 in good health. The CDR3 region is CASSVMPGGAQETQYF. CDR3 bases: TGTGCCAGCAGTGTGATGCCCGGGGGGGCCCAAGAGACCCAGTACTTC.